This T cell receptor beta chain was obtained from a study of radiation and T cells in renal cell carcinoma. Generated by immunoSEQ multiplex PCR, the TCRdb table keeps only in-frame clones and is missing some. Here the sample spans roughly 82,000 clones, around 89% being singletons. The V gene's germline CDR1 is GTSNPN and CDR2 SVGIG (reference sequence). The CDR3 consists of 13 residues. V lost 1 base to trimming and J lost 6 bases, with 10 bases between them. Sample time point: blood 4 weeks post-SBRT, at nephrectomy. As to treatment: 15 Gy SBRT to primary tumor, nephrectomy 4 weeks later. Serial blood draws occurred at baseline and 2 and 4 weeks post-SBRT.

This rearrangement joins TRBV30 to TRBJ2-1; no reliable D call. The sample here was blood, taken from a patient whose treatment included radiotherapy and nephrectomy. The source is a woman aged 65 to 85 with renal cell carcinoma. CDR3 nucleotides: TGTGCCTGGAGTGCCAGGAAGGGCAATGAGCAGTTCTTC. Translation: CAWSARKGNEQFF.